This TCR beta chain derives from a study of cytomegalovirus exposure and HLA in healthy donors. Study-wide background: From about 180 million T cells, an earlier analysis saw 120 million or so unique TCR beta sequences.

Note on this clone: What it recognizes is unknown.

Study-level points and caveats: Cytomegalovirus-associated TCR beta chains were listed, numbering some 170. A few V segments could not be told apart, such as TRBV6-2 and TRBV6-3, and were left out.

The donors gave bone marrow, and they were healthy. Trimming stripped 1 base from V and 6 bases from J, with 9 bases between. The CDR3 is made up of 13 amino acids. CDR1 and CDR2 (germline): SGHAT, FQNNGV. The primer mix had 60 Vbeta and 13 Jbeta primers. Here immunoSEQ multiplex PCR was the method, and the copy in TCRdb shows in-frame clones only, minus some. The sample has under 200,000 clones. Sequencing was done on a sample of PBMCs. The clonotype was recovered from a man younger than 45 in good health and CMV-seronegative. The V gene is TRBV11-2, the J gene TRBJ1-1; TRBD1 might be the D (5 bases). The CDR3 DNA sequence: TGTGCCAGCAGCTTAGGCAGGGTCCCTGAAGCTTTCTTT. Translated: CASSLGRVPEAFF.